These 32 T cell receptor beta chains originate from one sample sequenced in a study of identical twins (dated by TCRdb to the mid-2010s). The library came from 5' RACE. This sample was sequenced with an Illumina HiSeq 2000. TCRdb reanalyzed the raw reads on its own, using fastp at Q25 for trimming and MiXCR for clone calling, and kept in-frame beta chains. Duplicate CDR3 protein sequences are folded into a single record with the most common DNA and genes. The sample has hundreds of thousands of distinct CDR3 sequences on record, roughly 20% of them singletons. Together, the top ten hold roughly 14% of the sample. The same data also contributed to another study, on T cells expressing NK-cell markers.

Material: PBMCs. These receptors originate from a woman aged 18-35 years in good health.

This clonotype has only a few counts. CDR3: CASSQSRDYNEQFF. In DNA, the CDR3 is TGTGCCAGCAGCCAGAGTCGAGATTACAATGAGCAGTTCTTC. The V and J genes are TRBV4-2 and TRBJ2-1; D not certain. This CDR3 has 14 amino acids. Between the trimmed V and J ends, which lost 3 bases and 4 bases, there was a span of 10 bases. Germline V gene sequence: CDR1 LGHNA, CDR2 YNFKEQ.

This chain joins TRBV3-1 and TRBJ2-3; TRBD2 aligns across 14 bases. Germline loops: CDR1 LGHDT, CDR2 YNNKEL (reference sequence). The V and J ends lost 4 bases and 8 bases, in that order; junction bases with no gene match: 14. This CDR3 spans 18 amino acids. The CDR3 loop is CASSPRLAGGTITGTQYF. As DNA, the CDR3 is TGTGCCAGCAGCCCCCGACTAGCGGGGGGGACGATCACGGGTACGCAGTATTTT.

The sample holds a few counts of this clonotype. The chain links TRBV6-2 or TRBV6-3 to TRBJ2-7, with D perhaps being TRBD1 or TRBD2 (5 bases each). The CDR3 covers 14 residues. V lost 8 bases, J lost 0 bases, and 14 bases lay in between. The V gene's germline CDR1 is MNHEY and CDR2 SVGEGT. CDR3 protein: CASGGRLHSYEQYF. In DNA, the CDR3 is TGTGCCAGCGGGGGAAGACTACACTCCTACGAGCAGTACTTC.

This sequence joins TRBV30 and TRBJ2-2; D not certain. Trimming pared 2 bases from V and 6 bases from J, leaving 4 bases between. Germline V gives CDR1 GTSNPN, CDR2 SVGIG (reference sequence). CDR3 length: 11 amino acids. CDR3 region: CAWSHAGELFF. The CDR3 DNA reads TGTGCCTGGAGTCATGCCGGGGAGCTGTTTTTT.

This clonotype was detected only a few times. This rearrangement joins TRBV15 to TRBJ1-1; D remains unclear. This CDR3 spans 15 amino acids. The V end lost 0 bases, the J end lost 1 base, and 9 bases lay between the germline ends. CDR1 and CDR2 from the germline V gene are LNHNV and YYDKDF (reference sequence). The CDR3, as DNA: TGTGCCACCAGCAGAGATCCCGGTCAGAACACTGAAGCTTTCTTT. As protein: CATSRDPGQNTEAFF.

This clonotype showed up just a few times. The chain couples TRBV2 to TRBJ1-6, with TRBD1 matching over 8 bases. V was clipped by 6 bases and J by 7 bases; unmatched bases: 5. Per germline, CDR1 SNHLY and CDR2 FYNNEI. This CDR3 is 14 amino acids long. CDR3 bases: TGTGCCAGCAGCGTGCACAGGGGGAATTCACCCCTCCACTTT. Residues: CASSVHRGNSPLHF.

This clonotype came up a few times. The J gene is TRBJ2-7, the V gene TRBV6-2 or TRBV6-3; TRBD2 is a possible D gene (5 bases). Trimming shortened V by 0 bases and J by 5 bases, and 14 bases separated the two germline ends. Germline CDR1 is MNHEY and CDR2 is SVGEGT. There are 15 residues in the CDR3. Here the CDR3 reads CASSYSALRRDEQYF. The CDR3, as DNA: TGTGCCAGCAGTTACTCCGCTCTCCGGCGGGACGAGCAGTACTTC.

The rearrangement joins TRBV20-1 to TRBJ2-7; D is perhaps TRBD2 (5 bases). Looked up from germline, CDR1 is DFQATT and CDR2 is SNEGSKA (reference sequence). The CDR3 sequence is 14 residues long. V lost 4 bases and J 9 bases, leaving 22 bases between the germline ends. The CDR3 loop is CSAKTTRGFLGQYF. The CDR3 DNA sequence: TGCAGTGCTAAAACTACTCGGGGTTTCTTGGGGCAGTACTTC.

As regards this clonotype: This may come from a read error, since a much larger clone is one base off. The chain has TRBV7-2 and TRBJ2-5; D unclear. Germline CDR1 reads SGHTA; CDR2 reads FQGNSA. V lost 5 bases, J lost 4 bases, and 8 bases lay in between. CDR3 size: 12 residues. The CDR3 bases are TGTGCCAGCAGCCCTATACCAGAGACCCAGTACTTC. This sequence encodes CASSPIPETQYF.

In nucleotides, the CDR3 is TGTGCCAGCAGCCAATGGGACAGGGGGGTCGAGCAGTACTTC. Translation gives CASSQWDRGVEQYF. This chain links TRBV3-1 with TRBJ2-7; the match to TRBD1 covers 11 bases. This CDR3 comprises 14 residues. With 2 bases clipped from V and 6 bases from J, the junction kept 3 bases outside the gene matches. In germline, CDR1 is LGHDT, CDR2 YNNKEL (reference sequence).

This clonotype has only a few counts. The genes are TRBV7-8 and TRBJ1-3; 7 nucleotides line up with TRBD1. V lost 3 bases to trimming and J lost 3 bases; unmatched junction nucleotides: 17. The CDR3 extends over 19 amino acids. CDR1 SGHVS and CDR2 FQNEAQ come from the germline V gene. The CDR3 is CASSLQPRGETGNGNTIYF. DNA of the CDR3: TGTGCCAGCAGCTTGCAGCCCCGCGGAGAGACAGGGAATGGAAACACCATATATTTT.

This clonotype was counted many times. The rearrangement joins TRBV4-3 to TRBJ2-7; 12 bases are shared with TRBD2. The ends lost 2 bases at V and 6 bases at J; junction bases unmatched: 5. CDR3 size: 15 residues. Per germline, CDR1 LGHNA and CDR2 YSLEER. The CDR3 spells CASSQTSGRLSEQYF. CDR3 sequence (DNA): TGCGCCAGCAGCCAAACTAGCGGGAGGTTATCCGAGCAGTACTTC.

The chain uses TRBV10-2 and TRBJ2-7, with D possibly TRBD2 on 6 matching bases. Germline values: CDR1 WSHSY, CDR2 SAAADI. Trimming shortened V by 0 bases and J by 6 bases, and 12 bases separated the two germline ends. This CDR3 comprises 14 residues. The CDR3 DNA follows: TGCGCCAGCAGTGAGTCGGATTGGGGAGGCGAGCAGTACTTC. Translating gives CASSESDWGGEQYF.

This clonotype was picked up a small number of times. The gene calls are TRBV20-1 and TRBJ1-3; D unclear. The CDR3 extends over 14 amino acids. The V gene lost 4 bases and the J gene lost 1 base, with 11 bases spanning the gap. The V gene's germline CDR1 is DFQATT and CDR2 SNEGSKA (reference sequence). The CDR3 nucleotides read TGCAGTGCTAAAAAGGCAATTTCTGGAAACACCATATATTTT. This codes for CSAKKAISGNTIYF.

This clonotype was detected only a few times. The chain links TRBV5-5 to TRBJ2-1; possibly TRBD2 for D (5 bases). This CDR3 is built from 15 residues. Germline CDR1 reads SGHKS; CDR2 reads YYEKEE (reference sequence). With 4 bases removed from V and 0 bases from J, the gap between germline ends came to 11 bases. The CDR3: CASSRTVNSYNEQFF. CDR3 coding DNA: TGTGCCAGCAGCCGGACTGTAAACTCCTACAATGAGCAGTTCTTC. The whole variable domain, remainder taken from reference TRBV5-5 and TRBJ2-1, is DAGVTQSPTHLIKTRGQQVTLRCSPISGHKSVSWYQQVLGQGPQFIFQYYEKEERGRGNFPDRFSARQFPNYSSELNVNALLLGDSALYLCASSRTVNSYNEQFFGPGTRLTVL.

This clonotype was seen more than once but under ten times. The chain links TRBV9 to TRBJ2-5, with 8 bases matching TRBD2. The CDR3 loop spans 15 amino acids. The V gene's germline CDR1 is SGDLS and CDR2 YYNGEE. The V and J ends lost 3 bases and 1 base, in that order; junction bases with no gene match: 5. The CDR3 is CASSAAGALQETQYF. The CDR3 DNA is TGTGCCAGCAGCGCAGCGGGAGCCCTCCAAGAGACCCAGTACTTC.

The rearrangement links TRBV27 to TRBJ2-2; 7 nucleotides agree with TRBD1. Per the germline V gene, CDR1 is MNHEY and CDR2 is SMNVEV (reference sequence). V gave up 5 bases and J gave up 0 bases; unmatched junction bases: 3. CDR3 length: 15 amino acids. The CDR3 loop is CASSHGQANTGELFF. The CDR3 DNA follows: TGTGCCAGCAGTCACGGACAGGCGAACACCGGGGAGCTGTTTTTT.

This clonotype was picked up one time. V gene TRBV4-1 combines with J gene TRBJ2-2; 15 bases fit TRBD2. With 4 bases clipped from V and 7 bases from J, the junction kept 10 bases outside the gene matches. This CDR3 has 18 residues. CDR1 and CDR2 (germline): MGHRA, YSYEKL. CDR3 residues: CASSPEGTSGRRDGELFF. CDR3 bases: TGCGCCAGCAGCCCTGAAGGGACTAGCGGGAGGAGGGACGGGGAGCTGTTTTTT.

This clonotype was seen a few times. The chain employs TRBV27 and TRBJ2-3; TRBD2 agrees at 11 bases. The CDR3 is 16 residues long. CDR1 and CDR2 (germline): MNHEY, SMNVEV (reference sequence). V lost 3 bases to trimming and J lost 4 bases; unmatched junction nucleotides: 6. CDR3 sequence reads: CASSFLLAGAPDTQYF. CDR3 sequence (DNA): TGTGCCAGCAGTTTCTTACTAGCGGGAGCGCCAGATACGCAGTATTTT.

This clonotype showed up just a few times. V gene TRBV12-3 or TRBV12-4 combines with J gene TRBJ2-3; 8 bases align to TRBD2. With 6 bases clipped from V and 3 bases from J, the junction kept 14 bases outside the gene matches. The CDR3 totals 17 residues. The CDR3 DNA reads as TGTGCCAGCAGCCCCTCGTCTAGCGGGCAAACGACAGATACGCAGTATTTT. It specifies CASSPSSSGQTTDTQYF.

The chain combines TRBV6-5 with TRBJ2-7; possible D gene TRBD1, 5 bases. The CDR3 is 11 amino acids. Germline values: CDR1 MNHEY, CDR2 SVGAGI. The V gene lost 7 bases and the J gene lost 6 bases, with 10 bases spanning the gap. The CDR3 reads CASMQGPEQYF. CDR3 sequence (DNA): TGTGCCAGCATGCAGGGTCCCGAGCAGTACTTC.

The rearrangement uses TRBV20-1 and TRBJ2-3, with 10 bases matching TRBD2. Germline CDR1 and CDR2: DFQATT and SNEGSKA (reference sequence). The CDR3 spans 16 residues. V shed 2 bases and J 2 bases; nucleotides not matched to a gene: 7. CDR3 nucleotides: TGCAGTGCTAGATCCCCTAGCGGGAGCTACACAGATACGCAGTATTTT. Protein: CSARSPSGSYTDTQYF.

This clonotype appeared a few times. The chain couples TRBV6-5 to TRBJ1-2; TRBD1 is a possible D gene (6 bases). Trimming removed 2 bases at V and 12 bases at J, with 16 bases between. The CDR3 is made up of 13 amino acids. The germline V gene has CDR1 MNHEY and CDR2 SVGAGI. As DNA, the CDR3 is TGTGCCAGCAGTTACGCGTGGACGGGGGCCCACACCTTC. This gives the protein CASSYAWTGAHTF.

This clonotype has only a few counts. J is TRBJ1-1 and V is TRBV7-9; 9 nucleotides line up with TRBD1. CDR1 is SEHNR and CDR2 is FQNEAQ in the germline V gene (reference sequence). The CDR3 sequence is 16 residues long. After removal of 4 bases from V and 6 bases from J, the junction contained 12 bases not matched to a gene. As DNA, the CDR3 is TGTGCCAGCAGCTCCCGGGACAGGGACGGTCGGGCTGAAGCTTTCTTT. Protein product: CASSSRDRDGRAEAFF.

The V gene is TRBV4-3, the J gene TRBJ2-1; D call uncertain. This CDR3 has 16 amino acids. The ends were cut back, 0 bases at V and 0 bases at J, with 9 bases in the middle. CDR1 and CDR2 from the germline V gene are LGHNA and YSLEER. For the CDR3, the DNA is TGCGCCAGCAGCCAAGATTTTGCGAGCTCCTACAATGAGCAGTTCTTC. Translating it yields CASSQDFASSYNEQFF.

V gene TRBV7-2 combines with J gene TRBJ1-2; D remains ambiguous. The CDR3 has 14 residues. Trimming cost V 5 bases and J 3 bases, with 13 bases left between them. CDR1 and CDR2 from the germline V gene are SGHTA and FQGNSA. For the CDR3, the DNA is TGTGCCAGCAGCGGAGGGATAGGAGACTATGGCTACACCTTC. Encoded protein: CASSGGIGDYGYTF.

This clonotype was recorded a few times. The chain combines TRBV27 with TRBJ2-6; 10 bases match TRBD1. CDR3 length: 17 residues. The junction had 2 bases not matched to a gene; V was cut back by 3 bases and J by 0 bases. The germline V gene encodes CDR1 MNHEY and CDR2 SMNVEV (reference sequence). The CDR3 nucleotides are TGTGCCAGCAGTTTTAGGGACAGGGGCTCTGGGGCCAACGTCCTGACTTTC. It yields the protein CASSFRDRGSGANVLTF.

This clonotype was counted at least ten times. V and J are TRBV20-1 and TRBJ2-3; 7 positions agree with TRBD1. This CDR3 spans 14 amino acids. CDR1 and CDR2 (germline): DFQATT, SNEGSKA (reference sequence). Trimming at V came to 6 bases and at J to 1 base, leaving 7 bases not matched to a gene. The CDR3 sequence is CSARDRPGTDTQYF. CDR3 DNA sequence: TGCAGTGCCAGGGACAGACCAGGCACAGATACGCAGTATTTT.

This clonotype showed up just a few times. The V and J genes are TRBV4-3 and TRBJ1-1; no firm D call. The ends were cut back, 2 bases at V and 0 bases at J, with 10 bases in the middle. Germline lookup yields CDR1 LGHNA and CDR2 YSLEER. The CDR3 spans 15 residues. CDR3 sequence reads: CASSQISTVNTEAFF. The CDR3 bases are TGCGCCAGCAGCCAAATCAGCACTGTGAACACTGAAGCTTTCTTT.

This clonotype appeared a few times. The gene calls are TRBV4-3 and TRBJ2-3, with D hard to call. Trimming pared 3 bases from V and 1 base from J, leaving 5 bases between. CDR3 size: 13 residues. Germline values: CDR1 LGHNA, CDR2 YSLEER. CDR3: CASSQKRTDTQYF. The CDR3, as DNA: TGCGCCAGCAGCCAGAAACGCACAGATACGCAGTATTTT.

As concerns this clonotype: The junction departs from germline at one end; a sequencing error may be responsible. The rearrangement uses TRBV27 and TRBJ2-7; D is unclear. The CDR3 spans 11 residues. Per the germline V gene, CDR1 is MNHEY and CDR2 is SMNVEV (reference sequence). This CDR3 is CTSSWDYEQYF. CDR3 sequence (DNA): TGCACCAGCAGTTGGGACTACGAGCAGTACTTC.

J is TRBJ2-1 and V is TRBV27, with no clear D. CDR3 length: 12 amino acids. Trimming pared 4 bases from V and 5 bases from J, leaving 6 bases between. The germline gives CDR1 MNHEY, CDR2 SMNVEV (reference sequence). The CDR3 DNA reads TGTGCCAGCAGTTCTAACCACAATGAGCAGTTCTTC. It translates to CASSSNHNEQFF.